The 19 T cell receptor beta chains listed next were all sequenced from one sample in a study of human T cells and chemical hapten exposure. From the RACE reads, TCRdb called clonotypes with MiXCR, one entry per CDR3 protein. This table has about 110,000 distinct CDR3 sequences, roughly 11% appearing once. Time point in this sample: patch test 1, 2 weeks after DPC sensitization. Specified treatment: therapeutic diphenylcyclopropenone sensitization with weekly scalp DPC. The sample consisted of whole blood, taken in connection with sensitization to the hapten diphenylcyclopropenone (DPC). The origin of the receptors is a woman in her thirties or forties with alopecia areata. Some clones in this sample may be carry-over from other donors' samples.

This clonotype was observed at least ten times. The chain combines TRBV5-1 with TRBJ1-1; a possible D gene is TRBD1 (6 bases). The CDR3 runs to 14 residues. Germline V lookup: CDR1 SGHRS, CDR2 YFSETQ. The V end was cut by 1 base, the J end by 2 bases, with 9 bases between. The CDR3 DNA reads TGCGCCAGCAGCTTGAGTGGGACAAACACTGAAGCTTTCTTT. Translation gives CASSLSGTNTEAFF.

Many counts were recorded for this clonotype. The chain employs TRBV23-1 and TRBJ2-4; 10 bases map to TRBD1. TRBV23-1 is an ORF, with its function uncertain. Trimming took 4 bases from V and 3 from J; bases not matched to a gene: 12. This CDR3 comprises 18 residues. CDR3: CASSPGTGEGMGKNIQYF. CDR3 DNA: TGCGCCAGCAGTCCCGGGACAGGGGAAGGAATGGGCAAAAACATTCAGTACTTC.

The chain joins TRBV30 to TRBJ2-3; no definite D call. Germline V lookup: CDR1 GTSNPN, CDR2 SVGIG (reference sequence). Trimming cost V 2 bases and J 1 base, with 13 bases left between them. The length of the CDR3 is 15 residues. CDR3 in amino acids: CAWSSFGQGTDTQYF. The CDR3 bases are TGTGCCTGGAGTTCCTTCGGGCAGGGCACAGATACGCAGTATTTT.

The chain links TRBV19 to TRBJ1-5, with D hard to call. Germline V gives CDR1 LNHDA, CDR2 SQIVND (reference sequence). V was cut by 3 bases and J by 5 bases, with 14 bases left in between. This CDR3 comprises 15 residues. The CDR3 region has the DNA TGTGCCAGTAGTATTTACGGCCTGGGCGATCAGCCCCAGCATTTT. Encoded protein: CASSIYGLGDQPQHF.

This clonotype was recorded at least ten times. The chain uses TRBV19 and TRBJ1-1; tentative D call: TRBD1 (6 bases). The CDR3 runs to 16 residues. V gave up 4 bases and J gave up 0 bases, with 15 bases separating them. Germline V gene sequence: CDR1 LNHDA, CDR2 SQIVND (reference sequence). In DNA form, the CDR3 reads TGTGCCAGTAGTACCCGACAGGTACCCATGAACACTGAAGCTTTCTTT. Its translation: CASSTRQVPMNTEAFF.

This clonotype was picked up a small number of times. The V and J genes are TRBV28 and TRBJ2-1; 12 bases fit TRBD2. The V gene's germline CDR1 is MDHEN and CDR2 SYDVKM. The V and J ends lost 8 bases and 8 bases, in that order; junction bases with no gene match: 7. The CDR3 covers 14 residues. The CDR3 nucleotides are TGTGCCAGCCAGCGGACTAGCGGGATGTATGAGCAGTTCTTC. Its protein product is CASQRTSGMYEQFF.

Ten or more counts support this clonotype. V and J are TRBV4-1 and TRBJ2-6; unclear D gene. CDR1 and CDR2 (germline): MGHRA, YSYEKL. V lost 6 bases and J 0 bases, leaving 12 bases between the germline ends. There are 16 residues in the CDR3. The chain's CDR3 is CASSQYWNSGANVLTF. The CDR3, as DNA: TGCGCCAGCAGTCAGTATTGGAACTCTGGGGCCAACGTCCTGACTTTC.

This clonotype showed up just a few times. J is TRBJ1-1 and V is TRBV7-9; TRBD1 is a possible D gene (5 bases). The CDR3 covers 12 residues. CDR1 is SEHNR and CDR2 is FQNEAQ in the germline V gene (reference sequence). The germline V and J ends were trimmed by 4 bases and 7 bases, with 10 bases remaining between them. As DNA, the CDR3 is TGTGCCAGCAGCTCAAGACAGATTGAAGCTTTCTTT. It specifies CASSSRQIEAFF.

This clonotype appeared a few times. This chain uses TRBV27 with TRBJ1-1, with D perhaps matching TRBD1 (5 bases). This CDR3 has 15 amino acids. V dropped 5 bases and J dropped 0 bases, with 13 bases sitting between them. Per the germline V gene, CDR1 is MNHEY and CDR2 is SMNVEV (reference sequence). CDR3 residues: CASSLKTVLNTEAFF. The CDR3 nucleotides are TGTGCCAGCAGTCTTAAGACAGTTTTGAACACTGAAGCTTTCTTT.

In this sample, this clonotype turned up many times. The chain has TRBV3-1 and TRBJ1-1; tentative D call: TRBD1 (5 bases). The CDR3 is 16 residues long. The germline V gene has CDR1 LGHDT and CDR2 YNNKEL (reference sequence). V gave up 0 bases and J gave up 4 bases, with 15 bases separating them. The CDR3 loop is CASSQDRGVGATEAFF. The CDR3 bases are TGTGCCAGCAGCCAAGATCGGGGGGTTGGTGCCACTGAAGCTTTCTTT.

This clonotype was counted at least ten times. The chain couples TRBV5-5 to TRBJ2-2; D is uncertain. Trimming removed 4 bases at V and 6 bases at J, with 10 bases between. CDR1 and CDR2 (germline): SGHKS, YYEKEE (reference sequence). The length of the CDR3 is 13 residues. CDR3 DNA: TGTGCCAGCAGCCTCCTCTCGGCCGGGGAGCTGTTTTTT. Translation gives CASSLLSAGELFF.

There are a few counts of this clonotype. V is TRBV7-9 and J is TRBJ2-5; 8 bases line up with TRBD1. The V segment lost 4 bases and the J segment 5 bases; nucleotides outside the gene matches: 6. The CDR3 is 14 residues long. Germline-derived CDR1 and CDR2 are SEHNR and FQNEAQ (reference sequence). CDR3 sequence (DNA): TGTGCCAGCAGCTGGTACAGGGGGGAGGAGACCCAGTACTTC. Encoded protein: CASSWYRGEETQYF.

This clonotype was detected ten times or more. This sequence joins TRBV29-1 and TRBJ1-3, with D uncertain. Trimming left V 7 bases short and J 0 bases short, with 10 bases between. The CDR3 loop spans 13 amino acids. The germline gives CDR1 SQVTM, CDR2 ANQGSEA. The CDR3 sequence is CSAAPHSGNTIYF. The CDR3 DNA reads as TGCAGCGCTGCCCCTCACTCTGGAAACACCATATATTTT.

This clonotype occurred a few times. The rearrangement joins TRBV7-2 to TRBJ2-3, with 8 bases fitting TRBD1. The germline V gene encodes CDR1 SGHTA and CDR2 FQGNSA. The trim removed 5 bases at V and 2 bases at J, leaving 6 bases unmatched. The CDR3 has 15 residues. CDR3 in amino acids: CASSPDRGHTDTQYF. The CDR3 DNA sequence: TGTGCCAGCAGCCCAGACAGGGGCCACACAGATACGCAGTATTTT.

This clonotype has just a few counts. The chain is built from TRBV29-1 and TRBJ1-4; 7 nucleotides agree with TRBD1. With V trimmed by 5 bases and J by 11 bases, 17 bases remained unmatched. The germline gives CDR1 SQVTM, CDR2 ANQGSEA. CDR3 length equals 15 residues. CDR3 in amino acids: CSVLDQGETNRKLFF. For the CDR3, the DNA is TGCAGCGTTTTAGACCAGGGGGAGACGAATCGGAAACTGTTTTTT.

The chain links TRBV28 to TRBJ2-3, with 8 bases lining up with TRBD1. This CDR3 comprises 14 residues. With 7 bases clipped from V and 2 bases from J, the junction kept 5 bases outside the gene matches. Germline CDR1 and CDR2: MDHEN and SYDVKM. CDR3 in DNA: TGTGCCAGCACCTTACAGGGGGTCACAGATACGCAGTATTTT. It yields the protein CASTLQGVTDTQYF. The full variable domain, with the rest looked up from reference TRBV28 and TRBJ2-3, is DVKVTQSSRYLVKRTGEKVFLECVQDMDHENMFWYRQDPGLGLRLIYFSYDVKMKEKGDIPEGYSVSREKKERFSLILESASTNQTSMYLCASTLQGVTDTQYFGPGTRLTVL.

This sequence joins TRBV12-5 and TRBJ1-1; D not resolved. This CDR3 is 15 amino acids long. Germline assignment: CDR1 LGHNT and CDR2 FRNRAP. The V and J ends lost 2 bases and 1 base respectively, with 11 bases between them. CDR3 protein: CASGLPPLGNTEAFF. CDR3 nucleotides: TGTGCTAGTGGTTTGCCCCCCCTAGGGAACACTGAAGCTTTCTTT.

The CDR3 nucleotides are TGCAGCGTTGACGAGCTATCCTACAATGAGCAGTTCTTC. This translates into CSVDELSYNEQFF. J is TRBJ2-1 and V is TRBV29-1; no firm D call. The CDR3 contains 13 residues. V lost 3 bases to trimming and J lost 1 base, with 7 bases between them. Germline-derived CDR1 and CDR2 are SQVTM and ANQGSEA.

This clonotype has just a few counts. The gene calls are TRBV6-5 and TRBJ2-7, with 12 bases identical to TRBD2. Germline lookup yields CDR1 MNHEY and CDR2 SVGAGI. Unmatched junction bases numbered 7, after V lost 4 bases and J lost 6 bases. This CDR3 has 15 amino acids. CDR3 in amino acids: CASSSQSSGRAEQYF. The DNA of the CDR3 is TGTGCCAGCAGTTCCCAGTCTAGCGGGAGGGCCGAGCAGTACTTC.